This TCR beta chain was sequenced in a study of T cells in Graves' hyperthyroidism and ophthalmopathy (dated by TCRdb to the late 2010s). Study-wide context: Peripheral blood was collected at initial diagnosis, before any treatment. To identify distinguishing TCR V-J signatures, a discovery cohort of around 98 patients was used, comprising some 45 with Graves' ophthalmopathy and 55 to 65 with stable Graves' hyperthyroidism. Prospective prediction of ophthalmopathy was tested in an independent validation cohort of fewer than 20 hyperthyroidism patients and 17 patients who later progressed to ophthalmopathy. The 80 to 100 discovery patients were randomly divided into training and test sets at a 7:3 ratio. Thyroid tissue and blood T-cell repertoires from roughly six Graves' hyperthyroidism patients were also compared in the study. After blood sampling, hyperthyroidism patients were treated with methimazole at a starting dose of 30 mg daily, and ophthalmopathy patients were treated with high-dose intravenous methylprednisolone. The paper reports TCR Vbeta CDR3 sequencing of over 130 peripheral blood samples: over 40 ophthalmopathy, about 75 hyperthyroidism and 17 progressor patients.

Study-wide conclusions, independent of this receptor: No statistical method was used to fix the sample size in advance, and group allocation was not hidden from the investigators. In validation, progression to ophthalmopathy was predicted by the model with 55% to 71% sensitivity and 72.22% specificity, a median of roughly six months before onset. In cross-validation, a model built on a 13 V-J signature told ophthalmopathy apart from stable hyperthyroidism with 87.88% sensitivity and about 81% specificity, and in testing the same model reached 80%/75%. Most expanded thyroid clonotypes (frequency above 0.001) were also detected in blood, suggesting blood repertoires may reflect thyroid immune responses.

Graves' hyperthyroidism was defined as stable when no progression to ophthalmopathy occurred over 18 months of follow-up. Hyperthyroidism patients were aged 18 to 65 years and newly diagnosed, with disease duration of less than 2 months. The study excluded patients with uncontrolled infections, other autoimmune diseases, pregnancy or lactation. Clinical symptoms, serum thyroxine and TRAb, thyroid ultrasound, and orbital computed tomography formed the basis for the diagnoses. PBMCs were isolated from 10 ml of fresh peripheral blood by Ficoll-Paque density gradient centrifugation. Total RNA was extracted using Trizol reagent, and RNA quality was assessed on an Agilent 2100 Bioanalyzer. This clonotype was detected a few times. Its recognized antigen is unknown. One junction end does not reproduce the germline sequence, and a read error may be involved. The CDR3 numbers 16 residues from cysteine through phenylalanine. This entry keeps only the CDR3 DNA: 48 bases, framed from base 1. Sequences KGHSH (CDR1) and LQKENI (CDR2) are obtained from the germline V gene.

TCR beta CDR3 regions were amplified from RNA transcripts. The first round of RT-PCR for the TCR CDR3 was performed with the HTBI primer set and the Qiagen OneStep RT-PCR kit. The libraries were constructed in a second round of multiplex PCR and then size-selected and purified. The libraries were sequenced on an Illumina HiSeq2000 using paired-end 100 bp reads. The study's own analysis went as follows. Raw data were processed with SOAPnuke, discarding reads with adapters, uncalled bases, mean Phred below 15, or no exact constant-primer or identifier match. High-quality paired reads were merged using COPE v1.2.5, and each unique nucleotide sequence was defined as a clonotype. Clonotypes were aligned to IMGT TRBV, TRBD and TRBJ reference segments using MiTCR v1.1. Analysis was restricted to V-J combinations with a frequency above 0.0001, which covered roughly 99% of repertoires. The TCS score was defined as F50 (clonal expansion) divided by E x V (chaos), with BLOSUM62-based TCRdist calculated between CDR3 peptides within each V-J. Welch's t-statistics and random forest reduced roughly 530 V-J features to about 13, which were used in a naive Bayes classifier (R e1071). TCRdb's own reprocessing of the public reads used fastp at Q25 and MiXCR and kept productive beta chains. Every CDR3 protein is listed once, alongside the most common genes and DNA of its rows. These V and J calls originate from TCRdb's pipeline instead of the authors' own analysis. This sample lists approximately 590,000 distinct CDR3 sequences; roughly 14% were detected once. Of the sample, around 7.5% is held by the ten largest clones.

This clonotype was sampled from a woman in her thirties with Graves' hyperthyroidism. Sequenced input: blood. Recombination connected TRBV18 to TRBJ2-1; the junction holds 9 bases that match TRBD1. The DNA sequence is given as TGTGCCAGCTCACCAAAGCCGGGACAGGGATACAGTGAGCAGTTCTTC. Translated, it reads CASSPKPGQGYSEQFF.